Ten or more counts support the clone carrying this T cell receptor beta chain. The data belong to a study of CD4 and CD8 cells across lung adenocarcinoma regions. This CDR3 is built from 12 residues. The V and J ends lost 10 bases and 1 base, in that order; junction bases with no gene match: 2. Per the germline V gene, CDR1 is MGHDK and CDR2 is SYGVNS. TCRdb recomputed calls from the PCR reads with MiXCR, one row per CDR3 protein. Of more than 9,000 distinct CDR3 sequences listed, around 48% are singletons. Localized lung adenocarcinoma, a non-small cell lung cancer, affected the donors. This TCR was recovered from a female donor with lung adenocarcinoma. The CD4 and CD8 labels of this study may be unreliable. Specimen: CD8+ T cells from the margin of a lung tumor. V usage is TRBV25-1 and J usage is TRBJ2-3; 7 bases fit TRBD2. The CDR3 is CATRGGTDTQYF. In nucleotides, the CDR3 is TGTGCCACCCGGGGGGGCACAGATACGCAGTATTTT.